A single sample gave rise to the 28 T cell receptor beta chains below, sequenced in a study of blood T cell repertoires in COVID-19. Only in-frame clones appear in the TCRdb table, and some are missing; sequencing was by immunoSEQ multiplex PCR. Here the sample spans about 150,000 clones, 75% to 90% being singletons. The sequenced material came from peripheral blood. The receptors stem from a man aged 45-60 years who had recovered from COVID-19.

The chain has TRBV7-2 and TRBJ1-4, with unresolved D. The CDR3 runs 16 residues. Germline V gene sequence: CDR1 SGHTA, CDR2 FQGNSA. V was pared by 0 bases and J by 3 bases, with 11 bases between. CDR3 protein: CASSLAGMRANEKLFF. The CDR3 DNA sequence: TGTGCCAGCAGCTTAGCTGGGATGCGGGCTAATGAAAAACTGTTTTTT. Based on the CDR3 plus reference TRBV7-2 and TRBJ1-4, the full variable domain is GAGVSQSPSNKVTEKGKDVELRCDPISGHTALYWYRQSLGQGLEFLIYFQGNSAPDKSGLPSDRFSAERTGGSVSTLTIQRTQQEDSAVYLCASSLAGMRANEKLFFGSGTQLSVL.

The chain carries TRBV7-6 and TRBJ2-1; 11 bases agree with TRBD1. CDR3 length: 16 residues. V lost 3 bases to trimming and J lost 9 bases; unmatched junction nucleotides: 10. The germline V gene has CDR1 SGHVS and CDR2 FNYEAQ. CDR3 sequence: CASSFLRDRGIGEQFF. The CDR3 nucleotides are TGTGCCAGCAGCTTTTTAAGGGACAGGGGGATTGGTGAGCAGTTCTTC.

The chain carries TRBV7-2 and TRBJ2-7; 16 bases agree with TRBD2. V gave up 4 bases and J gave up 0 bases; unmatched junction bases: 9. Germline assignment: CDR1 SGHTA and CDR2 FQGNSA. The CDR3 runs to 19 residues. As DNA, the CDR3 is TGTGCCAGCAGCTCGGGCCCGGGACTAGCGGGGGGGAGCTCCTACGAGCAGTACTTC. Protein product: CASSSGPGLAGGSSYEQYF.

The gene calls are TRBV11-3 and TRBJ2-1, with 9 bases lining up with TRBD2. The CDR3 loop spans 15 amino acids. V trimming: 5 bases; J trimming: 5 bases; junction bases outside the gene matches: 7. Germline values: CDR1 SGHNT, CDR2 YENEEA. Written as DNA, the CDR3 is TGTGCCAGCAGCCCAGCGGGGGGCTGGAACAATGAGCAGTTCTTC. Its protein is CASSPAGGWNNEQFF.

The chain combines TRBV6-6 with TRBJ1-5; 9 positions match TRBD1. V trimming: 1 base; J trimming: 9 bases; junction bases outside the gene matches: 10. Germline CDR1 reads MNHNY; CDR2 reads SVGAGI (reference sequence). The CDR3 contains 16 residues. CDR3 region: CASSYFRGQGLWPQHF. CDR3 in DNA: TGTGCCAGCAGTTACTTTCGGGGACAGGGCTTGTGGCCCCAGCATTTT.

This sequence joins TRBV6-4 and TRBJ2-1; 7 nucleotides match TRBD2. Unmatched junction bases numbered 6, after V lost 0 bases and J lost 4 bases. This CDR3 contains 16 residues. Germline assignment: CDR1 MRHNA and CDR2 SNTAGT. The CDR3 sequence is CASSDSPSGRYNEQFF. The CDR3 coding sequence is TGTGCCAGCAGTGACTCTCCTAGCGGCAGGTACAATGAGCAGTTCTTC.

The CDR3 region has the DNA TGTGCCAGCAGCTCGGGACAGCCTTACAATGAGCAGTTCTTC. Its protein is CASSSGQPYNEQFF. This chain connects TRBV7-9 to TRBJ2-1, with TRBD1 matching over 7 bases. CDR1 and CDR2 from the germline V gene are SEHNR and FQNEAQ (reference sequence). The CDR3 totals 14 residues. V was pared by 4 bases and J by 4 bases, with 4 bases of the junction left unmatched.

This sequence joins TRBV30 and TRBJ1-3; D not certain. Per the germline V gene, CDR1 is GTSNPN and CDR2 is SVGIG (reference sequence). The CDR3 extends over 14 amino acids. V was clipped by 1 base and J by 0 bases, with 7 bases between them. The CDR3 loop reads CAWSAANSGNTIYF. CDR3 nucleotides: TGTGCCTGGAGTGCAGCGAACTCTGGAAACACCATATATTTT. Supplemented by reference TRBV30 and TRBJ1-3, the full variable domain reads SQTIHQWPATLVQPVGSPLSLECTVEGTSNPNLYWYRQAAGRGLQLLFYSVGIGQISSEVPQNLSASRPQDRQFILSSKKLLLSDSGFYLCAWSAANSGNTIYFGEGSWLTVV.

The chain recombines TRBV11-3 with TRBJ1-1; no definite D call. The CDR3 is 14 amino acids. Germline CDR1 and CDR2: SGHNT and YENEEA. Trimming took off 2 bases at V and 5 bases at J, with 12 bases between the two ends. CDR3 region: CASSLSGWSTEAFF. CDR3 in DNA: TGTGCCAGCAGCTTATCGGGGTGGAGTACTGAAGCTTTCTTT.

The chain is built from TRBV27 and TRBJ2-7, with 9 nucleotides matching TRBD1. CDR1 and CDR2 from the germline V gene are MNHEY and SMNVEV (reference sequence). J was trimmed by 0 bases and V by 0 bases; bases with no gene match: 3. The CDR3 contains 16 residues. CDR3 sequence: CASSLSGQGGSYEQYF. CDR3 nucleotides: TGTGCCAGCAGTTTATCGGGACAGGGAGGCTCCTACGAGCAGTACTTC.

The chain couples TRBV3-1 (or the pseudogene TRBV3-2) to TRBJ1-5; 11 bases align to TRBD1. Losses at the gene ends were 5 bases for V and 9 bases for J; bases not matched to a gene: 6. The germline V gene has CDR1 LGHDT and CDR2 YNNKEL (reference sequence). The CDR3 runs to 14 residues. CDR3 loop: CASSKDRGQGPQHF. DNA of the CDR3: TGTGCCAGCAGCAAGGACAGGGGGCAAGGGCCCCAGCATTTT.

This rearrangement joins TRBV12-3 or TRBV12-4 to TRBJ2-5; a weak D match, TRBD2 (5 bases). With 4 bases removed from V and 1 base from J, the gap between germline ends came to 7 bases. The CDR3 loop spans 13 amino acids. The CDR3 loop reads CASSSRGQETQYF. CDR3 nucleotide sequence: TGTGCCAGCAGTTCCCGGGGCCAAGAGACCCAGTACTTC.

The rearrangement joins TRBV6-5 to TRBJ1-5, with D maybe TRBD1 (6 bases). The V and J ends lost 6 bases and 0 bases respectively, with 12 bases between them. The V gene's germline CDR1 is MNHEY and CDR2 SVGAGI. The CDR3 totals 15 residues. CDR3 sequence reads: CASSPGTHSNQPQHF. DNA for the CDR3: TGTGCCAGCAGCCCGGGGACACATAGCAATCAGCCCCAGCATTTT.

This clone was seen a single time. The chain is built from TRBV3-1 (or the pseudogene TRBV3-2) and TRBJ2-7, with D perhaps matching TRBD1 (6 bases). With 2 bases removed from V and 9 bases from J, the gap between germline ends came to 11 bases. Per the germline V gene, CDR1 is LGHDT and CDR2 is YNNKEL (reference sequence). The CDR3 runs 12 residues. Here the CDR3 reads CASSQHRAGQYF. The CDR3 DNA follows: TGTGCCAGCAGCCAACACAGGGCCGGGCAGTACTTC.

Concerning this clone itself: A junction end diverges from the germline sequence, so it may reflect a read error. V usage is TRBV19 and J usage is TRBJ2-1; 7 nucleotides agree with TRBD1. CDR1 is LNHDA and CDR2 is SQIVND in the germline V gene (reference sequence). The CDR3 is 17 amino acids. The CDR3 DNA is TGTGCCAGTAGTCTAGAGGGACAGTCCATCTCCTACAATGAGCAGTTCTTC. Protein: CASSLEGQSISYNEQFF.

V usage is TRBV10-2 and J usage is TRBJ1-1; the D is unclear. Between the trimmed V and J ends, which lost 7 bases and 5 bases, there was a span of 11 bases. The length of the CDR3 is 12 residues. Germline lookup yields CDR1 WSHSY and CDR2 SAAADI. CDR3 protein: CASMRVETEAFF. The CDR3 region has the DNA TGCGCCAGCATGAGGGTAGAGACTGAAGCTTTCTTT.

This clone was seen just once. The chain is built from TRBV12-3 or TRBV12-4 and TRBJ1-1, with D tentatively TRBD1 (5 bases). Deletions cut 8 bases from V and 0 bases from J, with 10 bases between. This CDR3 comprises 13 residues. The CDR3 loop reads CASRTDMNTEAFF. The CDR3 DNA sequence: TGTGCCAGCCGTACGGACATGAACACTGAAGCTTTCTTT.

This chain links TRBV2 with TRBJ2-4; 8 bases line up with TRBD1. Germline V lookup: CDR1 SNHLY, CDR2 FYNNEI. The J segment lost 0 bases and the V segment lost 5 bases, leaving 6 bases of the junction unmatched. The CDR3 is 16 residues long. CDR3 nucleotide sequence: TGTGCCAGCAGTCCCGGACAGGGTCTAGCCAAAAACATTCAGTACTTC. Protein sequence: CASSPGQGLAKNIQYF.

The CDR3 region is CASSQDSTVNQPQHF. CDR3 nucleotide sequence: TGCGCCAGCAGCCAAGATAGTACAGTCAATCAGCCCCAGCATTTT. V and J are TRBV4-3 and TRBJ1-5; D unclear. V lost 0 bases to trimming and J lost 3 bases, with 9 bases between them. The CDR3 runs 15 residues. CDR1 and CDR2 from the germline V gene are LGHNA and YSLEER.

CDR3 in amino acids: CASSLSGGEQETQYF. As DNA, the CDR3 is TGTGCCAGTAGTCTAAGCGGGGGGGAACAAGAGACCCAGTACTTC. The chain has TRBV19 and TRBJ2-5; TRBD2 agrees at 10 bases. Germline V CDR1 and CDR2: LNHDA, SQIVND (reference sequence). Trimming removed 5 bases from V and 2 bases from J; junction bases left unmatched: 5. The length of the CDR3 is 15 residues.

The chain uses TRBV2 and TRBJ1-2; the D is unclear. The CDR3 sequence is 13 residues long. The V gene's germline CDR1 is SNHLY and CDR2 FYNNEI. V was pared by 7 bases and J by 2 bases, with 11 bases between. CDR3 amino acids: CASNTGNNYGYTF. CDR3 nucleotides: TGTGCCAGCAATACGGGTAACAACTATGGCTACACCTTC.

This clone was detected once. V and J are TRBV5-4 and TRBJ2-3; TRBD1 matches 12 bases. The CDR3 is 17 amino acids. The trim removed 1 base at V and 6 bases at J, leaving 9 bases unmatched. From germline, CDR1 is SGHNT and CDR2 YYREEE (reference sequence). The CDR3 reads CASSLFWDRGRWDTQYF. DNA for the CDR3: TGTGCCAGCAGCTTGTTTTGGGACAGGGGGCGGTGGGATACGCAGTATTTT.

This CDR3 is CASSQDPPGGSYNSPLHF. CDR3 DNA sequence: TGTGCCAGCAGCCAAGATCCCCCAGGGGGGTCCTATAATTCACCCCTCCACTTT. The chain couples TRBV3-1 (or the pseudogene TRBV3-2) to TRBJ1-6; 7 bases fit TRBD1. The V segment lost 0 bases and the J segment 1 base; nucleotides outside the gene matches: 6. The CDR3 length is 18 residues. Germline lookup yields CDR1 LGHDT and CDR2 YNNKEL (reference sequence).

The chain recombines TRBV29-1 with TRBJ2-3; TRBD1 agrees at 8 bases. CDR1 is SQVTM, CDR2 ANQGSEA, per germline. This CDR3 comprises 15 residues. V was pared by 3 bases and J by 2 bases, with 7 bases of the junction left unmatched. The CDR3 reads CSVDGGQVTTDTQYF. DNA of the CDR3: TGCAGCGTTGATGGGGGACAGGTGACCACAGATACGCAGTATTTT.

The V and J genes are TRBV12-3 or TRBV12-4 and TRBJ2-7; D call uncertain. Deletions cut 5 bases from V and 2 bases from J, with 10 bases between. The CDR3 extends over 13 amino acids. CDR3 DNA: TGTGCCAGCAGTGTTGGCGGTCCCTACGAGCAGTACTTC. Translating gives CASSVGGPYEQYF.

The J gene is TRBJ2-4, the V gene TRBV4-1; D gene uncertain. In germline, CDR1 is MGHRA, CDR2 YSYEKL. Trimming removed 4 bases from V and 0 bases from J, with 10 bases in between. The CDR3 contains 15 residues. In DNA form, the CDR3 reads TGCGCCAGCAGCCTAGAGTTCTTAGCCAAAAACATTCAGTACTTC. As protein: CASSLEFLAKNIQYF.

CDR3 DNA sequence: TGTGCCAGCAGTCCACGACAGGGGTTATCCGGCTACACCTTC. It yields the protein CASSPRQGLSGYTF. This rearrangement joins TRBV6-5 to TRBJ1-2, with 8 bases matching TRBD1. The CDR3 covers 14 residues. The trim removed 5 bases at V and 8 bases at J, leaving 10 bases unmatched. CDR1 and CDR2 (germline): MNHEY, SVGAGI.

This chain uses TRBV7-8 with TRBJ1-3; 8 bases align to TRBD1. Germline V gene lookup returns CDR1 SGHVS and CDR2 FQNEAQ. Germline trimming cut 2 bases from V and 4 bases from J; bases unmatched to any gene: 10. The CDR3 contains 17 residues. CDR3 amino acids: CASSLFGRGRFGNTIYF. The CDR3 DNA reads TGTGCCAGCAGCTTATTTGGCAGGGGGCGCTTCGGAAACACCATATATTTT.